This section outlines one TCR beta chain sequence together with its context. The CDR3 has 20 residues. The ends were cut back, 0 bases at V and 3 bases at J, with 24 bases in the middle. The germline V gene has CDR1 SGHNT and CDR2 YENEEA. The sample originates from a study of blood T cell repertoires in COVID-19. Looking at the study overall: Acute and convalescent COVID-19 specimens originated in the United States, Italy and Spain. The cDNA or gDNA used as material had been derived from T cells, B-cell-depleted T cells, or PBMCs.

Per the original methods: Amplification of reference gene primers was used by the study to estimate nucleated cell counts. The data were produced by immunoSEQ multiplex PCR, yet TCRdb's version contains in-frame clones alone and is incomplete. D and trimming were read from the DNA, whereas the V and J calls and clone size are those reported in that table. The sample records 90,000 to 120,000 clones, around 90% being singletons. This sequence was found in a human donor in a cohort sampled during active COVID-19. Sequencing input: peripheral blood. The rearrangement uses TRBV11-3 and TRBJ2-1; possible D gene TRBD1, 5 bases. The CDR3, as DNA: TGTGCCAGCAGCTTAGAACAGGCCTGGAGATTCGAACCGGTCTACAATGAGCAGTTCTTC. Protein sequence: CASSLEQAWRFEPVYNEQFF.